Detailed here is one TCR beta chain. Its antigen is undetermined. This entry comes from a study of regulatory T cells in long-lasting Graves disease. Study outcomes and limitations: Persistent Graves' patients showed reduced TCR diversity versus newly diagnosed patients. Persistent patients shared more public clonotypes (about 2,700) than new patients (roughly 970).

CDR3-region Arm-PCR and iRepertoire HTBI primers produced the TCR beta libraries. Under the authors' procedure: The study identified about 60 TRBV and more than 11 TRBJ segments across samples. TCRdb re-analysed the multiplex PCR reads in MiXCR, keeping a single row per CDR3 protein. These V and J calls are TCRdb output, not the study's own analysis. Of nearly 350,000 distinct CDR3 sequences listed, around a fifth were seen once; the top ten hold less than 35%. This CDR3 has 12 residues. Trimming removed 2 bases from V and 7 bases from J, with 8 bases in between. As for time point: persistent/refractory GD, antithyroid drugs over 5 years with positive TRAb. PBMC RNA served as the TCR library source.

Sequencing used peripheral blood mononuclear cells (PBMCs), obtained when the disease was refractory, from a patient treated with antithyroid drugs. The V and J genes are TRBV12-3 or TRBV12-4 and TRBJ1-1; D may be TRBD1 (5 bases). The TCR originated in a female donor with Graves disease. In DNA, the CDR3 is TGTGCCAGCAGTTTATGGGACGGTGAAGCTTTCTTT. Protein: CASSLWDGEAFF.